Below are 29 T cell receptor beta chains sequenced from a single sample in a study of T cells after yellow fever vaccination. TCRdb processed the 5' RACE reads anew with MiXCR; each CDR3 protein has one entry. Seen here are about 300,000 distinct CDR3 sequences, approximately 10% observed once, and the top ten hold 3% to 4%. The source material was CD4+ T cells sorted from PBMCs, sampled 5 days after the yellow fever booster vaccination. These receptor sequences come from a man between 18 and 29 years old who received the YFV17D yellow fever vaccine.

At least ten counts were recorded for this clonotype. V gene TRBV5-1 combines with J gene TRBJ1-6; 9 nucleotides agree with TRBD1. The V segment lost 4 bases and the J segment 5 bases; nucleotides outside the gene matches: 1. The CDR3 is 14 residues long. CDR1 is SGHRS and CDR2 is YFSETQ in the germline V gene. CDR3 DNA sequence: TGCGCCAGCAGCCGGGACAGGGATAATTCACCCCTCCACTTT. Translated, it gives CASSRDRDNSPLHF.

As for this clonotype: Germline and junction disagree at one end, which may indicate a read error. The chain links TRBV7-2 to TRBJ1-2, with D possibly TRBD1 on 5 matching bases. The CDR3 runs to 17 residues. Germline-derived CDR1 and CDR2 are SGHTA and FQGNSA. CDR3 sequence: CSSSSRRQGSSLVGYTF. For the CDR3, the DNA is TGTTCCAGCAGCTCCCGAAGGCAGGGCAGCTCCCTCGTTGGCTACACCTTC. The variable domain in full, with the rest retrieved from reference TRBV7-2 and TRBJ1-2, is GAGVSQSPSNKVTEKGKDVELRCDPISGHTALYWYRQSLGQGLEFLIYFQGNSAPDKSGLPSDRFSAERTGGSVSTLTIQRTQQEDSAVYLCSSSSRRQGSSLVGYTFGSGTRLTVV.

In its sample, this clonotype was seen a few times. The gene calls are TRBV4-1 and TRBJ2-3; D remains unclear. Trimming took off 1 base at V and 1 base at J, with 9 bases between the two ends. Germline V lookup: CDR1 MGHRA, CDR2 YSYEKL. The CDR3 covers 15 residues. This CDR3 reads CASSQAPVGTDTQYF. In nucleotides, the CDR3 is TGCGCCAGCAGCCAAGCGCCGGTCGGCACAGATACGCAGTATTTT.

This clonotype has only a few counts. This chain joins TRBV27 and TRBJ1-4; D unresolved. V lost 1 base and J lost 8, with 11 bases in between. The CDR3 is 14 residues long. Germline V CDR1 and CDR2: MNHEY, SMNVEV (reference sequence). The CDR3 coding sequence is TGTGCCAGCAGTTTATTCGGGGATCGAGAAAAACTGTTTTTT. Amino acid sequence: CASSLFGDREKLFF.

This clonotype has just a few counts. This chain connects TRBV18 to TRBJ1-2; D is ambiguous. V lost 1 base and J 1 base, leaving 16 bases between the germline ends. This CDR3 has 17 residues. The germline V gene has CDR1 KGHSH and CDR2 LQKENI. CDR3 nucleotides: TGTGCCAGCTCACCACTCTTGCAGCCAGGCGGTAACTATGGCTACACCTTC. Translating it yields CASSPLLQPGGNYGYTF.

The chain joins TRBV3-1 to TRBJ2-3, with TRBD2 matching 9 bases. V shed 1 base and J 0 bases; nucleotides not matched to a gene: 8. This CDR3 is 18 amino acids long. CDR1 LGHDT and CDR2 YNNKEL come from the germline V gene (reference sequence). CDR3 nucleotide sequence: TGTGCCAGCAGCCAAGGGAGTAGCGGGGGCAGAAGCACAGATACGCAGTATTTT. This sequence encodes CASSQGSSGGRSTDTQYF.

This clonotype appeared a few times. The chain has TRBV10-3 and TRBJ2-7, with 7 bases identical to TRBD1. The CDR3 has 15 residues. After removal of 3 bases from V and 3 bases from J, the junction contained 8 bases not matched to a gene. Germline CDR1 ENHRY, CDR2 SYGVKD. The CDR3: CAISDRDRTHYEQYF. The CDR3 region has the DNA TGTGCCATCAGTGACCGGGACAGAACCCACTACGAGCAGTACTTC.

This clonotype has a count of ten or more. This rearrangement joins TRBV12-3 or TRBV12-4 to TRBJ1-2; D remains unclear. Deletions cut 2 bases from V and 7 bases from J, with 17 bases between. The CDR3 runs to 15 residues. The CDR3 coding sequence is TGTGCCAGCAGTTTACGCCGAGCAATCGGTCTTGGCTACACCTTC. Residues: CASSLRRAIGLGYTF.

This clonotype was detected a few times. This chain uses TRBV5-1 with TRBJ1-6, with TRBD1 identical over 9 bases. From germline, CDR1 is SGHRS and CDR2 YFSETQ. Trimming at V came to 3 bases and at J to 4 bases, leaving 2 bases not matched to a gene. This CDR3 has 15 amino acids. The CDR3 spells CASSWDRVYNSPLHF. The CDR3 coding sequence is TGCGCCAGCAGCTGGGACAGGGTGTATAATTCACCCCTCCACTTT.

In its sample, this clonotype was seen a few times. V gene TRBV18 combines with J gene TRBJ1-1; D uncertain. Trimming left V 0 bases short and J 6 bases short, with 8 bases between. The germline V gene encodes CDR1 KGHSH and CDR2 LQKENI. This CDR3 has 13 residues. Here the CDR3 DNA reads TGTGCCAGCTCACCACCCGCGAGGGCTGAAGCTTTCTTT. Translated, it gives CASSPPARAEAFF.

The sample holds many counts of this clonotype. The chain uses TRBV7-9 and TRBJ2-5; 7 bases match TRBD1. Germline V gives CDR1 SEHNR, CDR2 FQNEAQ (reference sequence). This CDR3 has 14 amino acids. The junction had 8 bases not matched to a gene; V was cut back by 5 bases and J by 5 bases. The CDR3 here is CASSPRGTRETQYF. The CDR3 DNA follows: TGTGCCAGCAGCCCCAGGGGGACGCGGGAGACCCAGTACTTC.

This clonotype has a handful of counts. The rearrangement joins TRBV18 to TRBJ2-3; no reliable D call. Trimming removed 11 bases at V and 10 bases at J, with 16 bases between. CDR1 KGHSH and CDR2 LQKENI come from the germline V gene. The CDR3 runs to 11 residues. CDR3 nucleotide sequence: TGTGCCGGAGCGACGGACCAGGCGCAGTATTTT. It codes for CAGATDQAQYF.

This clonotype was detected a few times. This rearrangement joins TRBV6-2 or TRBV6-3 to TRBJ2-5, with a weak D call TRBD2 (6 bases). Germline loops: CDR1 MNHEY, CDR2 SVGEGT. Trimming cost V 2 bases and J 8 bases, with 18 bases left between them. The CDR3 runs 15 residues. CDR3 residues: CASSYGGVRRGTQYF. The DNA of the CDR3 is TGTGCCAGCAGTTACGGCGGGGTCCGGCGCGGAACCCAGTACTTC.

This clonotype turned up a few times. The J gene is TRBJ2-7, the V gene TRBV20-1, with a tentative D call TRBD2 (7 bases). The V gene's germline CDR1 is DFQATT and CDR2 SNEGSKA (reference sequence). V was shortened by 0 bases and J by 3 bases, with 15 bases between the two germline ends. The CDR3 extends over 15 amino acids. CDR3 sequence: CSARDPGGGLYEQYF. The CDR3 DNA is TGCAGTGCTAGAGATCCTGGCGGGGGCCTCTACGAGCAGTACTTC.

This clonotype appeared many times. This chain joins TRBV6-2 or TRBV6-3 and TRBJ2-7; D gene ambiguous. This CDR3 is built from 12 residues. V dropped 6 bases and J dropped 4 bases, with 10 bases sitting between them. CDR1 MNHEY and CDR2 SVGEGT come from the germline V gene. CDR3 coding DNA: TGTGCCAGCAGCAGAGCGAGTTACGAGCAGTACGTC. Translated, it gives CASSRASYEQYV.

This chain links TRBV19 with TRBJ1-1; a weak D match, TRBD1 (5 bases). CDR3 length: 14 residues. Trimming left V 3 bases short and J 3 bases short, with 11 bases between. Germline values: CDR1 LNHDA, CDR2 SQIVND (reference sequence). This CDR3 reads CASSIRGRDTEAFF. In DNA, the CDR3 is TGTGCCAGTAGTATTAGGGGAAGGGACACTGAAGCTTTCTTT.

This clonotype has more than one count but fewer than ten. The genes are TRBV7-9 and TRBJ1-1, with 8 positions matching TRBD1. The CDR3 runs to 14 residues. Germline CDR1 is SEHNR and CDR2 is FQNEAQ (reference sequence). V was clipped by 5 bases and J by 4 bases; unmatched bases: 6. The CDR3 bases are TGTGCCAGCAGCCTGGGACAGGTTCGCACTGAAGCTTTCTTT. Protein product: CASSLGQVRTEAFF.

The chain has TRBV27 and TRBJ1-4; D is perhaps TRBD1 (6 bases). Germline loops: CDR1 MNHEY, CDR2 SMNVEV (reference sequence). This CDR3 contains 16 residues. Trimming cost V 0 bases and J 8 bases, with 16 bases left between them. The CDR3 here is CASSLSAGGLGEKLFF. In nucleotides, the CDR3 is TGTGCCAGCAGTTTATCTGCGGGGGGCTTAGGGGAAAAACTGTTTTTT.

The rearrangement joins TRBV24-1 to TRBJ2-5; a possible D gene is TRBD1 (6 bases). The V and J ends lost 4 bases and 7 bases respectively, with 12 bases between them. There are 13 residues in the CDR3. In germline, CDR1 is KGHDR, CDR2 SFDVKD. CDR3 coding DNA: TGTGCCACCAGTGAAGGGACACCCCGGACCCAGTACTTC. This sequence encodes CATSEGTPRTQYF.

Ten or more counts support this clonotype. The J gene is TRBJ1-2, the V gene TRBV5-5; unclear D gene. The V and J ends lost 4 bases and 1 base respectively, with 17 bases between them. Germline V gives CDR1 SGHKS, CDR2 YYEKEE (reference sequence). The CDR3 has 16 amino acids. In DNA, the CDR3 is TGTGCCAGCAGCGGCCCCGGGAGGAGTCATAACTATGGCTACACCTTC. Amino acid sequence: CASSGPGRSHNYGYTF. The full variable domain, with the rest looked up from reference TRBV5-5 and TRBJ1-2, is DAGVTQSPTHLIKTRGQQVTLRCSPISGHKSVSWYQQVLGQGPQFIFQYYEKEERGRGNFPDRFSARQFPNYSSELNVNALLLGDSALYLCASSGPGRSHNYGYTFGSGTRLTVV.

V usage is TRBV6-6 and J usage is TRBJ2-3; 9 nucleotides line up with TRBD1. This CDR3 spans 15 amino acids. In germline, CDR1 is MNHNY, CDR2 SVGAGI (reference sequence). V trimming: 3 bases; J trimming: 1 base; junction bases outside the gene matches: 2. In DNA form, the CDR3 reads TGTGCCAGCAGTTATGGACAGGGGCGCACAGATACGCAGTATTTT. Translated: CASSYGQGRTDTQYF.

The chain has TRBV12-3 or TRBV12-4 and TRBJ2-4; possible D gene TRBD1, 6 bases. Trimming left V 5 bases short and J 7 bases short, with 15 bases between. This CDR3 spans 14 amino acids. The CDR3 nucleotides are TGTGCCAGCAGTCTCCCACAGGGAGTGAACATTCAGTACTTC. As protein: CASSLPQGVNIQYF.

A few counts support this clonotype. This rearrangement joins TRBV2 to TRBJ2-7; 7 positions agree with TRBD1. J lost 1 base, V lost 6 bases, and 9 bases had no gene match. Germline assignment: CDR1 SNHLY and CDR2 FYNNEI. This CDR3 comprises 15 residues. The CDR3, as DNA: TGTGCCAGCAGCTTACAGGGGTCCTATTCCTACGAGCAGTACTTC. As protein: CASSLQGSYSYEQYF.

The chain links TRBV18 to TRBJ2-4; the D gene is possibly TRBD1 (6 bases). Germline V lookup: CDR1 KGHSH, CDR2 LQKENI. This CDR3 region has 18 residues. Trimming removed 1 base at V and 0 bases at J, with 16 bases between. The CDR3 loop is CASSPLGQNPIAKNIQYF. CDR3 nucleotides: TGTGCCAGCTCACCACTCGGACAGAATCCCATAGCCAAAAACATTCAGTACTTC.

The sample holds a few counts of this clonotype. This chain uses TRBV19 with TRBJ2-2, with a weak D call TRBD1 (5 bases). The length of the CDR3 is 18 residues. Germline V gene lookup returns CDR1 LNHDA and CDR2 SQIVND (reference sequence). Trimming removed 10 bases at V and 6 bases at J, with 30 bases between. The CDR3 DNA follows: TGTGCCACCGCGAAGTTACCACAGGTGCCTAGTCGGTCCGGGGAGCTGTTTTTT. Its protein is CATAKLPQVPSRSGELFF.

This clonotype was detected ten times or more. The genes are TRBV5-1 and TRBJ1-2, with D possibly TRBD1 on 6 matching bases. The CDR3 covers 13 residues. The V gene lost 4 bases and the J gene lost 4 bases, with 11 bases spanning the gap. Per the germline V gene, CDR1 is SGHRS and CDR2 is YFSETQ. The CDR3 DNA follows: TGCGCCAGCAGCGTAGGACAGACCTATGGCTACACCTTC. Protein product: CASSVGQTYGYTF.

This clonotype was seen more than once but under ten times. The V call is TRBV6-5, the J call TRBJ2-4; D remains unclear. The CDR3 extends over 13 amino acids. Germline V gives CDR1 MNHEY, CDR2 SVGAGI. With 6 bases removed from V and 0 bases from J, the gap between germline ends came to 6 bases. Written as DNA, the CDR3 is TGTGCCAGCAGAACTTTAGCCAAAAACATTCAGTACTTC. Amino acid sequence: CASRTLAKNIQYF.

This clonotype was observed many times. This chain uses TRBV7-2 with TRBJ2-3; no definite D call. This CDR3 has 13 residues. CDR1 is SGHTA, CDR2 FQGNSA, per germline. Trimming left V 5 bases short and J 4 bases short, with 10 bases between. CDR3 coding DNA: TGTGCCAGCAGCCCCCGGTGGTCAGATACGCAGTATTTT. Protein: CASSPRWSDTQYF. Complete variable domain (other parts from reference TRBV7-2 and TRBJ2-3): GAGVSQSPSNKVTEKGKDVELRCDPISGHTALYWYRQSLGQGLEFLIYFQGNSAPDKSGLPSDRFSAERTGGSVSTLTIQRTQQEDSAVYLCASSPRWSDTQYFGPGTRLTVL.

The V gene is TRBV18, the J gene TRBJ1-1; 7 bases line up with TRBD1. After removal of 3 bases from V and 7 bases from J, the junction contained 8 bases not matched to a gene. Per germline, CDR1 KGHSH and CDR2 LQKENI. The CDR3 totals 14 residues. In nucleotides, the CDR3 is TGTGCCAGCTCACCCCGGGGGACAGAGATTGAAGCTTTCTTT. Its translation is CASSPRGTEIEAFF.